This T cell receptor (beta chain) was recovered during a study of shared clonotypes between healthy human individuals. Study as a whole: Donors consisted of two women and a few men between 18 and 49. The study, taken as a whole, reports: In this cohort, only blood was sampled, and tissue repertoires likely differ.

In the original workflow: ImmunoSEQ supplied junction-only sequences lacking quality scores, so filtering was different. Repertoires were generated with immunoSEQ multiplex PCR, while TCRdb's copy carries only in-frame clones and drops some. That table is the source of V, J and clone size, and D and trimming were worked out from the DNA. The profile shows 2,500,000 or so clones, around 92% of them singletons. Concerning this clone itself: Antigen unknown.

This CDR3 contains 14 residues. Looked up from germline, CDR1 is LNHDA and CDR2 is SQIVND (reference sequence). Trimming cost V 10 bases and J 2 bases; bases outside gene matches: 7. The investigators split CD4+ cells into a CD45RA+ naive subset and a CD45RA-negative memory subset. The rearrangement joins TRBV19 to TRBJ1-2; 10 bases match TRBD1. The source of this sequence is a man aged 18-30 years in good health. Some clones in this sample may be carry-over from other donors' samples. Material: naive CD4+ T cells from PBMCs. Documented subset: CD45RA+ positively selected. CDR3 protein: CATSAGQGNYGYTF. The CDR3 bases are TGTGCCACCTCCGCGGGACAGGGGAACTATGGCTACACCTTC.